Listed below are T cell receptor beta chains from one sample, sequenced in a study of graft-versus-host responses after intestinal transplantation. Libraries were prepared by immunoSEQ multiplex PCR; TCRdb keeps only in-frame clonotypes and omits some of them. Counted here are about 57,000 clones, approximately 90% occurring once; the ten biggest clones make up around 1.5%. The material was PBMCs, obtained 26 days after transplant. These receptors all come from a human patient who received an intestinal transplant, so some T cells may come from the graft donor. Both conserved end residues are part of each CDR3. The D gene is left open where the match is weak. Size is stated for part of the rows, as once, few or many counts, or as a class when the clone is expanded.

V gene: TRBV27; J gene: TRBJ2-7; D gene: TRBD1; clone size: .; CDR3 protein: CASSSRDRVDEQYF; CDR3 DNA: TGTGCCAGCAGTTCCCGGGACAGGGTCGACGAGCAGTACTTC
V gene: TRBV28; J gene: TRBJ1-6; D gene: .; clone size: few; CDR3 protein: CASSSPPDGTPLHF; CDR3 DNA: TGTGCCAGCAGTTCCCCTCCCGACGGGACACCCCTCCACTTT
V gene: TRBV5-4; J gene: TRBJ1-1; D gene: TRBD1; clone size: .; CDR3 protein: CASSAAWTGGMNTEAFF; CDR3 DNA: TGTGCCAGCAGCGCCGCCTGGACAGGGGGGATGAACACTGAAGCTTTCTTT
V gene: TRBV15; J gene: TRBJ1-4; D gene: .; clone size: .; CDR3 protein: CATSRDKGVGATNEKLFF; CDR3 DNA: TGTGCCACCAGCAGAGATAAAGGGGTAGGAGCAACTAATGAAAAACTGTTTTTT
V gene: TRBV27; J gene: TRBJ2-1; D gene: .; clone size: .; CDR3 protein: CASSLHLAGEQFF; CDR3 DNA: TGTGCCAGCAGTTTACATCTGGCGGGGGAGCAGTTCTTC
V gene: TRBV5-1; J gene: TRBJ2-1; D gene: .; clone size: .; CDR3 protein: CASTMTVNNEQFF; CDR3 DNA: TGCGCCAGCACCATGACAGTCAACAATGAGCAGTTCTTC
V gene: TRBV20-1; J gene: TRBJ1-2; D gene: .; clone size: .; CDR3 protein: CSAVPVYGYTF; CDR3 DNA: TGCAGTGCGGTGCCAGTCTATGGCTACACCTTC
V gene: TRBV7-8; J gene: TRBJ1-4; D gene: TRBD1; clone size: .; CDR3 protein: CASRDGTGNLFGEKLFF; CDR3 DNA: TGTGCCAGCAGAGACGGGACAGGGAATCTGTTCGGGGAAAAACTGTTTTTT
V gene: TRBV30; J gene: TRBJ2-2; D gene: TRBD2; clone size: .; CDR3 protein: CAWVSGSNTGELFF; CDR3 DNA: TGTGCCTGGGTTAGCGGGAGCAACACCGGGGAGCTGTTTTTT
V gene: TRBV28; J gene: TRBJ1-4; D gene: .; clone size: few; CDR3 protein: CASSRGQSNEKLFF; CDR3 DNA: TGTGCCAGCAGTAGAGGACAGTCTAATGAAAAACTGTTTTTT
V gene: TRBV7-9; J gene: TRBJ2-5; D gene: TRBD2; clone size: once; CDR3 protein: CASSLISGGVETQYF; CDR3 DNA: TGTGCCAGCAGCTTGATTAGCGGGGGAGTGGAGACCCAGTACTTC
V gene: TRBV6-5; J gene: TRBJ2-1; D gene: TRBD2; clone size: .; CDR3 protein: CASSYSTSGGINEQFF; CDR3 DNA: TGTGCCAGCAGTTACTCGACTAGCGGGGGGATCAATGAGCAGTTCTTC
V gene: TRBV6-4; J gene: TRBJ2-1; D gene: TRBD2; clone size: .; CDR3 protein: CASSVEGGSSYNEQFF; CDR3 DNA: TGTGCCAGCAGTGTAGAGGGCGGGAGCTCCTACAATGAGCAGTTCTTC
V gene: TRBV30; J gene: TRBJ1-2; D gene: .; clone size: .; CDR3 protein: CAWIGSGHPNYGYTF; CDR3 DNA: TGTGCCTGGATAGGGTCGGGACATCCTAACTATGGCTACACCTTC
V gene: TRBV27; J gene: TRBJ1-6; D gene: .; clone size: once; CDR3 protein: CASSPKSGRNSPLHF; CDR3 DNA: TGTGCCAGCAGTCCAAAGTCAGGGCGCAATTCACCCCTCCACTTT
V gene: TRBV5-6; J gene: TRBJ2-5; D gene: TRBD2; clone size: .; CDR3 protein: CASSLASSPRGGLQETQYF; CDR3 DNA: TGTGCCAGCAGCTTGGCCTCTAGTCCGCGGGGGGGCCTCCAAGAGACCCAGTACTTC
V gene: TRBV11-2; J gene: TRBJ2-4; D gene: .; clone size: .; CDR3 protein: CASSYTGIGDIQYF; CDR3 DNA: TGTGCCAGCAGCTATACGGGGATCGGGGACATTCAGTACTTC
V gene: TRBV6-1; J gene: TRBJ2-2; D gene: .; clone size: .; CDR3 protein: CASRPRGNTGELFF; CDR3 DNA: TGTGCCAGCAGGCCCAGGGGGAACACCGGGGAGCTGTTTTTT
V gene: TRBV28; J gene: TRBJ2-5; D gene: .; clone size: .; CDR3 protein: CASRPGISGETQYF; CDR3 DNA: TGTGCCAGCAGACCGGGGATCAGCGGGGAGACCCAGTACTTC
V gene: TRBV19; J gene: TRBJ2-1; D gene: .; clone size: .; CDR3 protein: CASSRGVAYNEQFF; CDR3 DNA: TGTGCCAGTAGTAGGGGCGTAGCCTACAATGAGCAGTTCTTC
V gene: TRBV4-1; J gene: TRBJ1-2; D gene: TRBD1; clone size: few; CDR3 protein: CASSLRDRGNYGYTF; CDR3 DNA: TGCGCCAGCAGCCTGCGGGACAGGGGTAACTATGGCTACACCTTC
V gene: TRBV27; J gene: TRBJ2-7; D gene: .; clone size: .; CDR3 protein: CASSKRGPAYEQYF; CDR3 DNA: TGTGCCAGCAGTAAAAGGGGTCCCGCCTACGAGCAGTACTTC
V gene: TRBV6-5; J gene: TRBJ1-1; D gene: TRBD1; clone size: .; CDR3 protein: CASSYGLTGGTEAFF; CDR3 DNA: TGTGCCAGCAGTTACGGCCTGACAGGGGGTACTGAAGCTTTCTTT
V gene: TRBV2; J gene: TRBJ1-1; D gene: .; clone size: .; CDR3 protein: CASKLQGWAEAFF; CDR3 DNA: TGTGCCAGCAAATTACAGGGTTGGGCTGAGGCTTTCTTT
V gene: TRBV4-2; J gene: TRBJ2-1; D gene: .; clone size: .; CDR3 protein: CASSQDTAGMANEQFF; CDR3 DNA: TGTGCCAGCAGCCAAGATACTGCCGGGATGGCAAATGAGCAGTTCTTC
V gene: TRBV9; J gene: TRBJ1-1; D gene: TRBD1; clone size: .; CDR3 protein: CASSEGTGRGYTEAFF; CDR3 DNA: TGTGCCAGCAGCGAAGGGACAGGACGGGGTTACACTGAAGCTTTCTTT
V gene: TRBV6-1; J gene: TRBJ2-7; D gene: TRBD2; clone size: once; CDR3 protein: CASRAIAGGPEEQYF; CDR3 DNA: TGTGCCAGCAGGGCTATAGCGGGAGGGCCCGAAGAGCAGTACTTC
V gene: TRBV11-1; J gene: TRBJ1-4; D gene: .; clone size: .; CDR3 protein: CASSPGAFDEKLFF; CDR3 DNA: TGTGCCAGCAGCCCTGGAGCTTTCGATGAAAAACTGTTTTTT